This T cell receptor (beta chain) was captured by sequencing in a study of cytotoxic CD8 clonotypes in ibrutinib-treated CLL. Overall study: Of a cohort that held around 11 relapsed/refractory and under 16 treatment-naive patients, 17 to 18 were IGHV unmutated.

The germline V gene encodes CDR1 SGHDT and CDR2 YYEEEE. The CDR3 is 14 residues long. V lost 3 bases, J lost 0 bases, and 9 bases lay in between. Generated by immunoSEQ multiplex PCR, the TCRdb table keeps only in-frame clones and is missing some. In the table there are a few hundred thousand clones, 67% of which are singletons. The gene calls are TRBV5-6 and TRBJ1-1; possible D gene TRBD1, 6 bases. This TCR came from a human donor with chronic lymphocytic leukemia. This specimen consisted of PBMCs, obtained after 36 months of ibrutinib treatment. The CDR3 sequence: CASSSTGMNTEAFF. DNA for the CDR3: TGTGCCAGCAGCTCCACAGGGATGAACACTGAAGCTTTCTTT.